The 3 T cell receptor beta chains presented below share a single source sample, sequenced in a study of shared clonotypes between healthy human individuals. Here immunoSEQ multiplex PCR was the method, and the copy in TCRdb shows in-frame clones only, minus some. The data contain 2.3 million or so clones, approximately 95% of them seen just once; the ten biggest clones take up around 0.4%. Sequencing was done on a sample of naive CD4+ T cells from PBMCs. Noted subset: CD45RA+ positively selected. The source is a man in his late teens or twenties in good health. Some clones in this sample may be carry-over from other donors' samples.

There are a few counts of this clone. This sample also contains other DNA sequences that code for the same CDR3. The chain joins TRBV28 to TRBJ1-1; D is undetermined. V shed 7 bases and J shed 0 bases, with 3 bases lying between them. The CDR3 has 11 residues. The V gene's germline CDR1 is MDHEN and CDR2 SYDVKM. The CDR3 region is CASTLNTEAFF. Written as DNA, the CDR3 is TGTGCCAGCACCTTGAACACTGAAGCTTTCTTT.

V and J are TRBV18 and TRBJ2-2; D unresolved. Trimming took 6 bases from V and 4 from J, leaving 12 bases between them. The germline gives CDR1 KGHSH, CDR2 LQKENI. The CDR3 runs 14 residues. The CDR3 loop is CASSPPARTGELFF. In DNA form, the CDR3 reads TGTGCCAGCTCCCCCCCAGCTCGCACCGGGGAGCTGTTTTTT.

The V gene is TRBV7-2, the J gene TRBJ1-4; D may be TRBD1 (5 bases). Per germline, CDR1 SGHTA and CDR2 FQGNSA. This CDR3 is built from 15 residues. V was pared by 5 bases and J by 13 bases, with 23 bases between. DNA of the CDR3: TGTGCCAGCAGCCCCAACGGACATACCGGGTCGGGACTGTTTTTT. It codes for CASSPNGHTGSGLFF.